The entry below gives a single T cell receptor beta chain sequence along with its context. Antigen unknown. In germline, CDR1 is LNHNV, CDR2 YYDKDF (reference sequence). The CDR3 has 15 amino acids. The trim removed 0 bases at V and 2 bases at J, leaving 3 bases unmatched. The data originate from a study of T cell responses to AZD1222 COVID-19 vaccine. For the study at large: Second-dose groups at about 4 or about 12 weeks were pooled. Study conclusions and caveats: Nearly half of unique spike-specific TCRs reportedly avoided B.1.351 and B.1.1.7 mutated regions. Breadth and depth of Spike-specific TCRs rose after two AZD1222 doses.

Sequenced by immunoSEQ multiplex PCR; TCRdb stores in-frame clones only, minus some. The profile shows 120,000 or so clones, 80% to 90% of them singletons. This receptor was taken from an adult in good health. The chain has TRBV15 and TRBJ2-5; TRBD1 matches 7 bases. The sequencing used peripheral blood, collected on day 0 of AZD1222 vaccination. CDR3 DNA sequence: TGTGCCACCAGCAGAGATTGGGGACAGCAAGAGACCCAGTACTTC. This codes for CATSRDWGQQETQYF.